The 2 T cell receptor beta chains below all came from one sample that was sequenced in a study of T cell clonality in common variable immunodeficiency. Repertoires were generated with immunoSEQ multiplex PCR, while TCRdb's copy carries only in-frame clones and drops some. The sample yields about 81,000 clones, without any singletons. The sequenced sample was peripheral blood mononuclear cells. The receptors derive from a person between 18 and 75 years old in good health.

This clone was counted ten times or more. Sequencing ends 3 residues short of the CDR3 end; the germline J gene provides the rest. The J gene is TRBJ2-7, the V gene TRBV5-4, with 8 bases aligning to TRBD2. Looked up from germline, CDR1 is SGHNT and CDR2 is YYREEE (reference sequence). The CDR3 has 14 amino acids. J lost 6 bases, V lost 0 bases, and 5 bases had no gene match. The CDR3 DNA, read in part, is TGTGCCAGCAGCTTGGAGACTAGCGACCGCGAG. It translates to CASSLETSDRE. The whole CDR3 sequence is CASSLETSDREQYF.

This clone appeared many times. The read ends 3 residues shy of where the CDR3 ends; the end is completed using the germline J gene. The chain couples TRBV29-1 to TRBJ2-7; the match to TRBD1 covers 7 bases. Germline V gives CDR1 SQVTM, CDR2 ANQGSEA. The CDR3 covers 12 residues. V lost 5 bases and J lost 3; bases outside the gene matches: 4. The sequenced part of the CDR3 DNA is TGCAGCGTTAGACGGGACAGCTACGAG. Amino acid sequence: CSVRRDSYE. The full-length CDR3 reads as CSVRRDSYEQYF.